This TCR beta chain is drawn from a study of blood T cell repertoires in COVID-19. Study in general: Researchers got acute and convalescent COVID-19 samples from the United States, Italy and Spain. PBMCs, B-cell-depleted T cells, or T cells were the source of the cDNA or gDNA that made up the material.

With 0 bases removed from V and 4 bases from J, the gap between germline ends came to 8 bases. This CDR3 contains 13 residues. Germline CDR1 reads SGHRS; CDR2 reads YFSETQ. Assay used: immunoSEQ multiplex PCR; TCRdb lists only in-frame clones, some missing. Of over 85,000 clones in the sample, approximately 65% were seen once. The chain joins TRBV5-1 to TRBJ2-7; D not certain. This TCR came from a woman in her sixties or seventies with acute or convalescent COVID-19. Sequencing used peripheral blood. CDR3 bases: TGCGCCAGCAGCTTGGGGGCCGGTTACGAGCAGTACTTC. This encodes CASSLGAGYEQYF. Full variable domain (outside the CDR3, taken from reference TRBV5-1 and TRBJ2-7): KAGVTQTPRYLIKTRGQQVTLSCSPISGHRSVSWYQQTPGQGLQFLFEYFSETQRNKGNFPGRFSGRQFSNSRSEMNVSTLELGDSALYLCASSLGAGYEQYFGPGTRLTVT.